The sequence of this TCR beta chain was determined in a study of long-term antiretroviral therapy in people with HIV (dated by TCRdb to about 2022). Regarding the research as a whole: The earliest samples were collected approximately a decade before the 2015 WHO recommendation for immediate ART, a period when ART was typically delayed until CD4 counts fell. A retrospective serial study tested whether changes in peripheral blood TRB repertoire composition and diversity were associated with ART initiation and durable HIV suppression. A total of around 190 cryopreserved PBMC samples came from 30 or so adults with confirmed HIV infection and were collected serially over a mean of roughly six years (range 1-12). About 35% of the 30 participants with HIV were female. No cross-contamination during QIAcube processing turned up in test extractions that ran a monoclonal T-cell line alongside 30 to 40 polyclonal samples.

Study-level results and caveats: The samples were dated from the mid-2000s to the late 2010s, and the ART regimens that were used may be less effective than current ART regimens. The repertoire was dominated across all time points by expanded TRB clones identified before ART initiation, although this dominance was seen to fluctuate and to decrease in many PLHIV after ART. Because pre-ART samples had limited cell numbers, profiling was done on unsorted PBMC rather than on sorted CD4+ and CD8+ T cells. Since PBMC availability was limited, sequencing covered only the TCR beta chain, with no alpha chain pairing. HIV repertoires had narrower CDR3 length ranges than controls, and the network structure suggested an antigen-experienced repertoire that shifted only slightly toward naive after ART. Starting ART was linked to a significant rise in TRB diversity, yet even with long-term ART the diversity remained significantly lower than in transplant donor controls. Inferences about post-ART repertoire changes are limited because no data were available on ART adherence, viral resistance or therapy changes.

Inclusion was restricted to participants for whom at least one PBMC sample before ART initiation and at least two post-ART samples were available. Treatment was received in the United States of America by all participants with HIV. Before DNA extraction, cryopreserved samples of about 0.95-10 million PBMC were thawed and washed. At the time of the earliest PBMC sample, participants with HIV were aged between about 20 and 60 years. PBMC samples were contributed by each participant from 1-4 timepoints before ART initiation and 2-8 timepoints after ART initiation, with a median of 7 samples. For every participant, serial HIV viral load, CD4+ T-cell count, ART history and demographic data were obtained. A Qiagen kit on a QIAcube was used to extract genomic DNA from unsorted PBMC, with samples processed in batches of 12. Of note for this clone: The antigen it binds to is not known. Base qualities are not recorded, but no much larger clone differs from it by a single base.

The V end loses 0 bases and the J end loses 3 bases, and a stretch of 11 bases separates them. The CDR3 covers 15 residues, taking in both the cysteine and the phenylalanine. The only DNA kept is the CDR3, 45 bases in frame from the first base. The germline V gene encodes CDR1 SGDLS and CDR2 YYNGEE. Sequencing of the TRB variable region was done with the immunoSEQ hsTCRB v3.0 assay at survey level resolution. The targeted TRB sequencing depth was 40,000-50,000 T-cell genomes per sample. An Illumina MiSeq with a v3 150-cycle kit was used to sequence the pooled TRB libraries. The paper's data handling went like this. Analysis of repertoires was carried out in R inside a reproducible Nextflow workflow spanning QC, data transformation and analysis. LymphoSeq2, an R package for exploring AIRR-Seq data, was used to implement custom analyses. Four samples that yielded fewer than 5000 total TRB sequences were excluded, so that approximately 170 HIV repertoires were analyzed. Of the 188 retained HIV repertoires, some 60 were collected before and 120 to 130 after ART initiation. Each repertoire was downsampled to 5000 TRB nucleotide sequences, and summary statistics were averaged across 100 downsampling iterations. Only TRB sequences with CDR3 regions of at least seven amino acids were retained for analysis. Two measures captured diversity: a Shannon entropy-derived clonality score and the Gini coefficient. Repertoire networks linked the top 5000 CDR3 amino acid sequences whenever two sequences differed by an edit distance of one. Antigen specificity groups and MHC restriction were predicted for TRB CDR3 amino acid sequences with GLIPH2. To flag known CMV, EBV, HIV or tissue antigen associations, CDR3 amino acid sequences were matched against VDJdb and McPAS-TCR. Pre-ART, post-ART and control groups were compared with Wilcoxon signed-rank tests and Holm-Bonferroni correction. As stored in TCRdb, this immuneACCESS dataset retains in-frame rearrangements with V and J assigned. A fraction of the clones does not appear; measured against another copy, unresolved V genes explain less than half of the discrepancy, and the remainder lacks a known reason. V and J calls and clone size are given by that table; D and trimming were obtained from the DNA. The sample table records about 25,000 clones; 65% to 90% of these occur just once. The top ten hold approximately 15% of the sample.

The source was unsorted PBMCs, collected at the start of antiretroviral therapy, before treatment. The receptor chain draws on TRBV9 and TRBJ2-3; the D gene is perhaps TRBD2, on 5 matching bases. This receptor was obtained from a woman under 30 with HIV. The CDR3 here reads CASSVVGDGTDTQYF. The nucleotides read TGTGCCAGCAGCGTAGTGGGAGACGGGACAGATACGCAGTATTTT.